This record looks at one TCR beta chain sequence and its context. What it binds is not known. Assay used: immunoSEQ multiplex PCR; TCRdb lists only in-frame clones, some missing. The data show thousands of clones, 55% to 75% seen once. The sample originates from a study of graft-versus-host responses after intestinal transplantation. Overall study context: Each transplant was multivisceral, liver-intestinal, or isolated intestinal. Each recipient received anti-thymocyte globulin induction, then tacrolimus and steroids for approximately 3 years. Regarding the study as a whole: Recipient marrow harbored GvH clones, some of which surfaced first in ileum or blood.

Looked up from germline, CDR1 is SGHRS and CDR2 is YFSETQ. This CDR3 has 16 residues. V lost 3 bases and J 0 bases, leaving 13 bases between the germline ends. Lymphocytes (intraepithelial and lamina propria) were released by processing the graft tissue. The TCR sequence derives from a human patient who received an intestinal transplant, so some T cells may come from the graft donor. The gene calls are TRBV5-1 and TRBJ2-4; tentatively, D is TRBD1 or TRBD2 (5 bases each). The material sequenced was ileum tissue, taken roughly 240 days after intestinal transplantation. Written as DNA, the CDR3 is TGCGCCAGCAGCTCCGGGACCCATCTAGCCAAAAACATTCAGTACTTC. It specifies CASSSGTHLAKNIQYF.